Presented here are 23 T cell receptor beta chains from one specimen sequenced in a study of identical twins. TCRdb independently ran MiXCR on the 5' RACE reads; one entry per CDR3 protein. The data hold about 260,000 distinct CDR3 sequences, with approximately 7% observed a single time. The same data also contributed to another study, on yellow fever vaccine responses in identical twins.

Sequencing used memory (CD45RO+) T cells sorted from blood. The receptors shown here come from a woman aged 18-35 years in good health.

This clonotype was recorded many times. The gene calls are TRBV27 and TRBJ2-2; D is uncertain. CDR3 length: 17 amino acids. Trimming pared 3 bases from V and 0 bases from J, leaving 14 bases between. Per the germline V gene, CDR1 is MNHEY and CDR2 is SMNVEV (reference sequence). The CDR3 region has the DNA TGTGCCAGCAGTTTTTTAGTTGGGCTGACGAACACCGGGGAGCTGTTTTTT. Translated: CASSFLVGLTNTGELFF.

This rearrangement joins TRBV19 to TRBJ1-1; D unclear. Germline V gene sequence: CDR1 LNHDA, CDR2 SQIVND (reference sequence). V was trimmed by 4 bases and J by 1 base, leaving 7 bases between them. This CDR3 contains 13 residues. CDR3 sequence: CASSTRQNTEAFF. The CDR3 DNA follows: TGTGCCAGTAGTACCCGACAGAACACTGAAGCTTTCTTT.

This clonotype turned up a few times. The CDR3 bases are TGTGCCAGCAGTTCCTTCCCGGGACAGGGGAGAGCTTTCTTT. Encoded protein: CASSSFPGQGRAFF. This chain uses TRBV28 with TRBJ1-1; 10 positions agree with TRBD1. Germline loops: CDR1 MDHEN, CDR2 SYDVKM. Trimming removed 4 bases from V and 10 bases from J; junction bases left unmatched: 9. The CDR3 consists of 14 residues.

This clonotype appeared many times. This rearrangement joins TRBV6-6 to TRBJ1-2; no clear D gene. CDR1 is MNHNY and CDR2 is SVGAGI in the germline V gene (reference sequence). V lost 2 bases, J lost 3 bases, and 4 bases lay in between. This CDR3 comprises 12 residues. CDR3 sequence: CASSYKDYGYTF. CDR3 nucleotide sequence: TGTGCCAGCAGTTACAAAGACTATGGCTACACCTTC.

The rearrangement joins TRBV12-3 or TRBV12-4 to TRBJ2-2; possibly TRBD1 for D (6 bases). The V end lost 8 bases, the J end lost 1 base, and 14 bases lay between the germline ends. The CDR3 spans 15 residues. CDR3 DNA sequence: TGTGCCAGCCTCTCGGGACAACTGAACACCGGGGAGCTGTTTTTT. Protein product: CASLSGQLNTGELFF.

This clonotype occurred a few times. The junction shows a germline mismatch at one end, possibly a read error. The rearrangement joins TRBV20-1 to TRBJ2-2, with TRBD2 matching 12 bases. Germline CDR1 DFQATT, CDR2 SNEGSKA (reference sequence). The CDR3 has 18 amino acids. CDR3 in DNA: TGCAGTGCTAGGTCTTTGCTAGCGGGGGGGTTGAACGCCGGGGAGCTGTTTTTT. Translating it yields CSARSLLAGGLNAGELFF.

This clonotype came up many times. CDR3 in DNA: TGCAGTGCTAGGAGGACAGGTAACAATCAGCCCCAGCATTTT. Translating it yields CSARRTGNNQPQHF. This chain links TRBV20-1 with TRBJ1-5; TRBD1 aligns across 7 bases. The CDR3 extends over 14 amino acids. Trimming took 3 bases from V and 3 from J; bases not matched to a gene: 5. Germline CDR1 is DFQATT and CDR2 is SNEGSKA (reference sequence).

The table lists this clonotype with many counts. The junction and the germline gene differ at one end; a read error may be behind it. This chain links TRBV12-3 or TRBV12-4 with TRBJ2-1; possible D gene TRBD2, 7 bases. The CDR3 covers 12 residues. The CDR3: CASSLGPTGRVF. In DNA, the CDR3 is TGTGCCAGCAGTTTAGGGCCCACAGGGAGGGTCTTC.

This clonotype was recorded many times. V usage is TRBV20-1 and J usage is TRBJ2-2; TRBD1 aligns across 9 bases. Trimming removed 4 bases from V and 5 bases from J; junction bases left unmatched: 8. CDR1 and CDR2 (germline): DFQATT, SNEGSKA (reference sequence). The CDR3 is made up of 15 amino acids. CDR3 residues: CSANSGTGRTGELFF. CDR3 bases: TGCAGTGCTAATTCCGGGACAGGGAGAACCGGGGAGCTGTTTTTT.

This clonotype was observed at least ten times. CDR3 protein: CASSLRAGNTGELFF. CDR3 coding DNA: TGTGCCAGCAGTTTACGAGCAGGGAACACCGGGGAGCTGTTTTTT. J is TRBJ2-2 and V is TRBV12-3 or TRBV12-4; D unresolved. This CDR3 region has 15 residues. Trimming cost V 2 bases and J 1 base, with 8 bases left between them.

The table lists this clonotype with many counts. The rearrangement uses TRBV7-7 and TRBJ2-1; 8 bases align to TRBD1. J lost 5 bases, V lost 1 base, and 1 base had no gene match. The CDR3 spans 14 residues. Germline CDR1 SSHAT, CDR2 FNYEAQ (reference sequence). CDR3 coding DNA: TGTGCCAGCAGCTTAGGACAGGGGAACAATGAGCAGTTCTTC. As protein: CASSLGQGNNEQFF.

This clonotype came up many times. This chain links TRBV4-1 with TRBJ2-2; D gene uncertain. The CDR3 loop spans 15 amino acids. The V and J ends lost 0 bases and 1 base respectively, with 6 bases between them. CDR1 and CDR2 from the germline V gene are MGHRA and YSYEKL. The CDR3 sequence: CASSQDGVNTGELFF. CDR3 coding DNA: TGCGCCAGCAGCCAAGATGGGGTGAACACCGGGGAGCTGTTTTTT.

In DNA, the CDR3 is TGTGCCAGCAGTCCCAATGGAGCGATTCAGTACTTC. It specifies CASSPNGAIQYF. The chain carries TRBV28 and TRBJ2-4; D gene uncertain. The V end was cut by 5 bases, the J end by 10 bases, with 12 bases between. The CDR3 contains 12 residues. Per the germline V gene, CDR1 is MDHEN and CDR2 is SYDVKM.

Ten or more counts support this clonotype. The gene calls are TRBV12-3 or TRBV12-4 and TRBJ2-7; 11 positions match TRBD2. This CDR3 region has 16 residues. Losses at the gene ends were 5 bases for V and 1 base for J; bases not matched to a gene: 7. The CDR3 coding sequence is TGTGCCAGCAGTGGCGGCCTAGCGGGAGGTTCCTACGAGCAGTACTTC. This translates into CASSGGLAGGSYEQYF.

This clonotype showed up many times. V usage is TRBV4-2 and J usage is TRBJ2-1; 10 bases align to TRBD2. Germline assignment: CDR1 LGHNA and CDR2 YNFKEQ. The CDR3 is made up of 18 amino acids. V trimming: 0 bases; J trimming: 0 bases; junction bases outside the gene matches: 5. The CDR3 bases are TGTGCCAGCAGCCAAGATCAACCTAGCGGGGGCTCCTACAATGAGCAGTTCTTC. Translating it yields CASSQDQPSGGSYNEQFF.

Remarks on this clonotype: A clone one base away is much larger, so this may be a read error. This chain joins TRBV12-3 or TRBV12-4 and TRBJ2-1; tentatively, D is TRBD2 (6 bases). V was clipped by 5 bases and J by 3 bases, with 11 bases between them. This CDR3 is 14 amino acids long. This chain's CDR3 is CASSGIGSYNEQFF. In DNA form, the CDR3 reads TGTGCCAGCAGTGGGATCGGGAGCTACAATGAGCAGTTCTTC.

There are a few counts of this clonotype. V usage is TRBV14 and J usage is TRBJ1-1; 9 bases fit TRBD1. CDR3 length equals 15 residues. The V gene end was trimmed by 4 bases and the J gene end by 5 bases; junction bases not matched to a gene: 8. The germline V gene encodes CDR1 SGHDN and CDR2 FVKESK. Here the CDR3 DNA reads TGTGCCAGCAGCCTCGTGGACAGGGGCGGAACTGAAGCTTTCTTT. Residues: CASSLVDRGGTEAFF.

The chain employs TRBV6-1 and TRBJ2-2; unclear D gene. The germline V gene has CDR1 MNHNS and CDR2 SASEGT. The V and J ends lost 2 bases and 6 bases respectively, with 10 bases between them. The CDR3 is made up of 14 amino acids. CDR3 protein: CASSELPGSGELFF. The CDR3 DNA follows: TGTGCCAGCAGTGAATTGCCCGGGTCCGGGGAGCTGTTTTTT.

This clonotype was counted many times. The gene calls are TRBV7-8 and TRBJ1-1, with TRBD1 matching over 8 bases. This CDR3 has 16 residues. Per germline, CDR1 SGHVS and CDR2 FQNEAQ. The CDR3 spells CATRGSAGGLNTEAFF. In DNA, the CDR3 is TGTGCTACCAGGGGTTCGGCAGGGGGCTTGAACACTGAAGCTTTCTTT.

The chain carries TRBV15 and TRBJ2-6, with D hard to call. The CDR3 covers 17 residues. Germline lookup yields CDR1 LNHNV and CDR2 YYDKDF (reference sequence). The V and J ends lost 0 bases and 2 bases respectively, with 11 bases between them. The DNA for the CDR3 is TGTGCCACCAGCAGAGATCCCCAGGCGGCTGGGGCCAACGTCCTGACTTTC. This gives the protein CATSRDPQAAGANVLTF. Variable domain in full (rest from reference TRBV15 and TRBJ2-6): DAMVIQNPRYQVTQFGKPVTLSCSQTLNHNVMYWYQQKSSQAPKLLFHYYDKDFNNEADTPDNFQSRRPNTSFCFLDIRSPGLGDTAMYLCATSRDPQAAGANVLTFGAGSRLTVL.

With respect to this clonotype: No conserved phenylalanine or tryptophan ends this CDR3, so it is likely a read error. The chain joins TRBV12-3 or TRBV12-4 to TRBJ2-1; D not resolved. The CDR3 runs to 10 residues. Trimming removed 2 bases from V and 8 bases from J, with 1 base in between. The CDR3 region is CASSLHEQFL. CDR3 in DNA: TGTGCCAGCAGTTTACATGAGCAGTTCCTC.

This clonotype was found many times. The CDR3 protein is CASSPTGTGDTGELFF. The CDR3 coding sequence is TGTGCCAGCAGTCCAACCGGGACAGGGGACACCGGGGAGCTGTTTTTT. The chain employs TRBV12-3 or TRBV12-4 and TRBJ2-2; 10 bases align to TRBD1. V was pared by 5 bases and J by 3 bases, with 6 bases of the junction left unmatched. This CDR3 is 16 amino acids long.

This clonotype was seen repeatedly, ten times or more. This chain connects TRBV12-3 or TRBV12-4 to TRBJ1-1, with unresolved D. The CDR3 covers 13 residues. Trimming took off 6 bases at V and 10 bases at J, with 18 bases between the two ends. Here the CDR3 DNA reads TGTGCCAGCAGACCAACTACTATAGAAGGAGCTTTCTTT. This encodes CASRPTTIEGAFF.